This TCR beta chain was identified in a study of T cell repertoires in ileal Crohn's disease. The germline gives CDR1 MNHNS, CDR2 SASEGT. Germline trimming cut 5 bases from V and 5 bases from J; bases unmatched to any gene: 8. The CDR3 has 15 residues. Generated by immunoSEQ multiplex PCR, the TCRdb table keeps only in-frame clones and is missing some. Among approximately 380 clones listed, approximately 97% were seen once. This rearrangement joins TRBV6-1 to TRBJ1-4; 7 nucleotides line up with TRBD1. The TCR comes from an adult with Crohn's disease. Sequenced sample: ileal tissue. This CDR3 is CASSSGGTLNEKLFF. CDR3 coding DNA: TGTGCCAGCAGTTCAGGGGGTACTCTCAATGAAAAACTGTTTTTT.